This TCR beta chain was identified in a study of shared clonotypes between healthy human individuals. Study-wide points: Naive subsets usually exceeded memory subsets in estimated richness.

Only in-frame clones appear in the TCRdb table, and some are missing; sequencing was by immunoSEQ multiplex PCR. The table lists roughly 1,500,000 clones, approximately 98% of them singletons, with about 0.42% in the top ten. The CD4+ fraction was divided into a CD45RA+ naive subset and a CD45RA-negative memory subset. Points on this clone: The target antigen is unknown.

This TCR derives from a man aged 30-40 years in good health. Material for sequencing was naive CD4+ T cells sorted from blood. The subset denotes: CD45RA+ positively selected.

This chain's CDR3 is CSSTSLNEQFF. The CDR3 region has the DNA TGTTCCTCGACTAGTCTCAATGAGCAGTTCTTC. The chain recombines TRBV28 with TRBJ2-1; tentatively, D is TRBD2 (6 bases). Germline V CDR1 and CDR2: MDHEN, SYDVKM. CDR3 length: 11 amino acids.